This T cell receptor (beta chain) came from a study of regulatory T cells in long-lasting Graves disease. The overall study: Graves' patients, newly diagnosed, had taken antithyroid drugs under 3 months. Regarding the study as a whole: Favored gene segments in persistent disease were TRBV28, TRBJ1-2 and TRBJ2-5.

This clonotype was counted only a few times. Antigen specificity is unknown. Relying on iRepertoire HTBI primers and Arm-PCR of CDR3 regions, the team built TCR beta libraries. From the multiplex PCR reads, TCRdb called clonotypes with MiXCR, one entry per CDR3 protein. This sample has hundreds of thousands of distinct CDR3 sequences, with 15% to 20% found just once. The germline V gene has CDR1 KGHSH and CDR2 LQKENI. The V and J ends lost 4 bases and 0 bases respectively, with 13 bases between them. This CDR3 contains 16 residues. As for time point: newly diagnosed GD, antithyroid drugs for less than 3 months. Extracted RNA from PBMCs served as the source of the TCR library. Criteria from the American Thyroid Association guidelines were applied to diagnose Graves' disease. An endocrinology unit in Xi'an, China, supplied the patients.

Specimen: peripheral blood mononuclear cells (PBMCs), collected at new diagnosis, from a patient treated with antithyroid drugs. The chain links TRBV18 to TRBJ2-1; D gene unclear. This TCR came from a female donor with Graves disease. The chain's CDR3 is CASSLFSRSSYNEQFF. The DNA for the CDR3 is TGTGCCAGCTCACTATTTAGCCGGAGCTCCTACAATGAGCAGTTCTTC.